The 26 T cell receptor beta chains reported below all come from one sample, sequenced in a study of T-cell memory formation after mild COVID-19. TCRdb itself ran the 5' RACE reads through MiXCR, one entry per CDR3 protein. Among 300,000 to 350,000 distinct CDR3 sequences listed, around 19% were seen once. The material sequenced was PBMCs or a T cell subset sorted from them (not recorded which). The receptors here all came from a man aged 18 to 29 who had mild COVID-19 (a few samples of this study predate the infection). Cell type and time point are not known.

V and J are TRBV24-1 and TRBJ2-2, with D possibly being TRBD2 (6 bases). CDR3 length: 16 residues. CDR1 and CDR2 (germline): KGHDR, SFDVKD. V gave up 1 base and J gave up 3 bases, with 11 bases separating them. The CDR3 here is CATSDFGGPHTGELFF. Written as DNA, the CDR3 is TGTGCCACCAGTGATTTCGGAGGGCCCCACACCGGGGAGCTGTTTTTT.

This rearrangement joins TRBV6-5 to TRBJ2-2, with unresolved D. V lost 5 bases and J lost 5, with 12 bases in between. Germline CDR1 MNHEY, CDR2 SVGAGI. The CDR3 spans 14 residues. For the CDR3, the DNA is TGTGCCAGCAGTCCGTACAGTGAGACCGGGGAGCTGTTTTTT. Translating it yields CASSPYSETGELFF.

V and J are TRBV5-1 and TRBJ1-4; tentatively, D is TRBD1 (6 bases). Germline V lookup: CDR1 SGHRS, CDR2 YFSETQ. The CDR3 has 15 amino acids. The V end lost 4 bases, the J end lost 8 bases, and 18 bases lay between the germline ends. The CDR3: CASSPAGGAEEKLFF. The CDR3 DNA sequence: TGCGCCAGCAGCCCGGCGGGGGGCGCAGAAGAAAAACTGTTTTTT. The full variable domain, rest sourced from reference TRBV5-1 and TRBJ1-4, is KAGVTQTPRYLIKTRGQQVTLSCSPISGHRSVSWYQQTPGQGLQFLFEYFSETQRNKGNFPGRFSGRQFSNSRSEMNVSTLELGDSALYLCASSPAGGAEEKLFFGSGTQLSVL.

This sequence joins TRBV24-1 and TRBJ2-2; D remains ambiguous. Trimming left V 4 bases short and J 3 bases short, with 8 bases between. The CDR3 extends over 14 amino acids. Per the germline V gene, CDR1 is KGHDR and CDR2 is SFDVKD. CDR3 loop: CATSDHQDTGELFF. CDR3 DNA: TGTGCCACCAGTGACCACCAGGACACCGGGGAGCTGTTTTTT.

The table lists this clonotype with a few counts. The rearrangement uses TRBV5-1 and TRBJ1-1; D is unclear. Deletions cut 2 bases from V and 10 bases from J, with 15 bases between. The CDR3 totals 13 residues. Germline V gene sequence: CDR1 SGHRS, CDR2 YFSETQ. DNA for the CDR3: TGCGCCAGCAGCTTTGATCCCAGTAGCGGAGCTTTCTTT. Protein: CASSFDPSSGAFF.

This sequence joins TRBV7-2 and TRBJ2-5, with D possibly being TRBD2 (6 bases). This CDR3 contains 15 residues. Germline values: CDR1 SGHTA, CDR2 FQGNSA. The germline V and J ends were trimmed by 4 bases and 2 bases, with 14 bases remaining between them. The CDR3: CASSSYGGIQETQYF. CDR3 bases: TGTGCCAGCAGCTCATACGGGGGAATACAAGAGACCCAGTACTTC. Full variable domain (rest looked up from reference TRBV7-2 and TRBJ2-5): GAGVSQSPSNKVTEKGKDVELRCDPISGHTALYWYRQSLGQGLEFLIYFQGNSAPDKSGLPSDRFSAERTGGSVSTLTIQRTQQEDSAVYLCASSSYGGIQETQYFGPGTRLLVL.

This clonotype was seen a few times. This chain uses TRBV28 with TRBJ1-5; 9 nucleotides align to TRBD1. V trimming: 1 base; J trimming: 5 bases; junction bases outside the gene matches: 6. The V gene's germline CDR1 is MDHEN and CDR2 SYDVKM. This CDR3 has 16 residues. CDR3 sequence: CASSLYGTGGYQPQHF. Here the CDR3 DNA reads TGTGCCAGCAGTTTATACGGCACAGGGGGCTATCAGCCCCAGCATTTT.

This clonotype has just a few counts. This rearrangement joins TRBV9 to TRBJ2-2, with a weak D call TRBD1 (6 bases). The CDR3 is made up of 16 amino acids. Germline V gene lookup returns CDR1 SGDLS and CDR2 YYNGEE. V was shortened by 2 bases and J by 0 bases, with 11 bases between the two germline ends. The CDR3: CASSVGTQSNTGELFF. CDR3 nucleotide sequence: TGTGCCAGCAGCGTCGGGACACAATCGAACACCGGGGAGCTGTTTTTT.

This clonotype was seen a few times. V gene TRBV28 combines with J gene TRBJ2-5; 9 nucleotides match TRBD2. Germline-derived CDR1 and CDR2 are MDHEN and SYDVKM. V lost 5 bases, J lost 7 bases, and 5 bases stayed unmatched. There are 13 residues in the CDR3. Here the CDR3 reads CASSPSGEGTQYF. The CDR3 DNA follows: TGTGCCAGCAGTCCTAGCGGGGAAGGGACCCAGTACTTC.

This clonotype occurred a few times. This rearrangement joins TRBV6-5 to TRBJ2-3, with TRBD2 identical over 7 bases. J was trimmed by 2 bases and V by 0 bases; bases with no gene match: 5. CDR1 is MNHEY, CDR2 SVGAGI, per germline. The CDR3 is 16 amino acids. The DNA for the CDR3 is TGTGCCAGCAGTTACTCGAGCGGGGCGAACACAGATACGCAGTATTTT. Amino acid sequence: CASSYSSGANTDTQYF.

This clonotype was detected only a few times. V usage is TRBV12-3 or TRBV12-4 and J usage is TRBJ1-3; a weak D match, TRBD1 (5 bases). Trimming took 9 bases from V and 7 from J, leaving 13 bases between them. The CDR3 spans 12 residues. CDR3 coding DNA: TGTGCCAGTGACAGCGGCGGGAACACCATATATTTT. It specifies CASDSGGNTIYF.

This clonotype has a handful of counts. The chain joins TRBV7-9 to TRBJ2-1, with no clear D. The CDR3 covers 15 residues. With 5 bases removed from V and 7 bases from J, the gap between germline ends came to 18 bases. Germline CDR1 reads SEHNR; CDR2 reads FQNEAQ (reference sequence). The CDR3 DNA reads TGTGCCAGCAGCACCCGACCCCCCTGGGAAAATGAGCAGTTCTTC. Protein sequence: CASSTRPPWENEQFF.

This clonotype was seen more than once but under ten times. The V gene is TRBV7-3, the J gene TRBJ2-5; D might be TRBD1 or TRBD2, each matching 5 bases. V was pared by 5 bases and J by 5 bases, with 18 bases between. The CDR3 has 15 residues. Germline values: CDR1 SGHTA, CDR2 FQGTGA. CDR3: CASSRTGGASETQYF. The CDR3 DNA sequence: TGTGCCAGCAGCCGGACGGGTGGGGCTAGCGAGACCCAGTACTTC.

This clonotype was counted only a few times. CDR3 protein: CSVAAQGGETQYF. CDR3 coding DNA: TGCAGCGTAGCAGCACAGGGGGGAGAGACCCAGTACTTC. V and J are TRBV29-1 and TRBJ2-5, with 8 positions matching TRBD1. The germline CDR1 and CDR2 sequences are SQVTM and ANQGSEA. Germline trimming cut 6 bases from V and 4 bases from J; bases unmatched to any gene: 7. This CDR3 has 13 amino acids.

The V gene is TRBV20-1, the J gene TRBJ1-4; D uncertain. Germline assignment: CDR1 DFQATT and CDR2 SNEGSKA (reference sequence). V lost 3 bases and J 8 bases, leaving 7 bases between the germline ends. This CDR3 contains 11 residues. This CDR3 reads CSASRGEKLFF. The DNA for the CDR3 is TGCAGTGCTAGTCGTGGCGAAAAACTGTTTTTT.

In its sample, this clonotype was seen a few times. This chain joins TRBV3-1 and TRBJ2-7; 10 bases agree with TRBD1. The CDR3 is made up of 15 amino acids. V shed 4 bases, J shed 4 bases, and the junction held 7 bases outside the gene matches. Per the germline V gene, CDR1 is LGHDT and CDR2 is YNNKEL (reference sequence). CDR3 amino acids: CASSRQGAPMYEQYF. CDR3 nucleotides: TGTGCCAGCAGCCGACAGGGGGCGCCGATGTACGAGCAGTACTTC.

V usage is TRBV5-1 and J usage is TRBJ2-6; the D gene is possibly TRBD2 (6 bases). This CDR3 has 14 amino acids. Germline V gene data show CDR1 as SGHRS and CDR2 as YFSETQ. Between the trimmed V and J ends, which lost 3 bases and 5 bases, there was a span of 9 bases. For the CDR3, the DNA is TGCGCCAGCAGCTCGCGGGAATGGGCCAACGTCCTGACTTTC. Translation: CASSSREWANVLTF.

CDR3 sequence: CASSRDQEGGGAKNIQYF. The CDR3 DNA sequence: TGCGCCAGCAGCCGAGACCAGGAGGGGGGGGGAGCCAAAAACATTCAGTACTTC. V is TRBV4-3 and J is TRBJ2-4; perhaps TRBD2 as D (7 bases). The CDR3 has 18 amino acids. Germline lookup yields CDR1 LGHNA and CDR2 YSLEER. V was pared by 4 bases and J by 0 bases, with 19 bases between.

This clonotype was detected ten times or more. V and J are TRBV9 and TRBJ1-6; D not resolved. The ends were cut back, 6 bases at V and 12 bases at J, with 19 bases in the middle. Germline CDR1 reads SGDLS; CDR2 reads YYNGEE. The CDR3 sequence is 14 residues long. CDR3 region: CASTLSGLGGPLHF. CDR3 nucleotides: TGTGCCAGCACCTTATCGGGGTTAGGAGGACCCCTCCACTTT.

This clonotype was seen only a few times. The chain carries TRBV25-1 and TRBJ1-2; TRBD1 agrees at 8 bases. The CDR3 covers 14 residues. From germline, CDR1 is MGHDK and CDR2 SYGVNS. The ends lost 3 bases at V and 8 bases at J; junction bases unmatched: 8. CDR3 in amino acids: CASSEARGQQGYTF. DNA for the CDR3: TGTGCCAGCAGTGAGGCCAGGGGGCAACAGGGCTACACCTTC.

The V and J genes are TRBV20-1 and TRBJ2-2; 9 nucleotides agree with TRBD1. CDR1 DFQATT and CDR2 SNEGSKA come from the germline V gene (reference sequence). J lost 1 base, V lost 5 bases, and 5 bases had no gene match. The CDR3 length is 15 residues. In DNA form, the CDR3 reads TGCAGTGCTTCGACAGGGGGTGTGAACACCGGGGAGCTGTTTTTT. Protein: CSASTGGVNTGELFF.

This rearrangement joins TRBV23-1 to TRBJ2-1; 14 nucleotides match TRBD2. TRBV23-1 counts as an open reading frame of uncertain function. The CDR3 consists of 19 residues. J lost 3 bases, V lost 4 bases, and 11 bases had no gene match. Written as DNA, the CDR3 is TGCGCCAGCAGTCCGTTCGGGACTAGCGGGGGCCGGGGCTACAATGAGCAGTTCTTC. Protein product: CASSPFGTSGGRGYNEQFF.

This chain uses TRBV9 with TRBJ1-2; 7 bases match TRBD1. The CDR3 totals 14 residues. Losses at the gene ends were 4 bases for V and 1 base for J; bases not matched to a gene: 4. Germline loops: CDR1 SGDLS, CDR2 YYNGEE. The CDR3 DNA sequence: TGTGCCAGCAGCTTGGGACAGATTAACTATGGCTACACCTTC. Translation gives CASSLGQINYGYTF. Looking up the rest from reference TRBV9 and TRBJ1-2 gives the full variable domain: DSGVTQTPKHLITATGQRVTLRCSPRSGDLSVYWYQQSLDQGLQFLIQYYNGEERAKGNILERFSAQQFPDLHSELNLSSLELGDSALYFCASSLGQINYGYTFGSGTRLTVV.

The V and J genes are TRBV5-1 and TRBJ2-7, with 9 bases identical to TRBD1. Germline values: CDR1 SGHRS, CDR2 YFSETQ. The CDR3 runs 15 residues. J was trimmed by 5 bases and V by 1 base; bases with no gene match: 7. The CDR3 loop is CASSLTGTGSHEQYV. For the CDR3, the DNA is TGCGCCAGCAGCTTGACCGGGACAGGGTCCCACGAGCAGTACGTC.

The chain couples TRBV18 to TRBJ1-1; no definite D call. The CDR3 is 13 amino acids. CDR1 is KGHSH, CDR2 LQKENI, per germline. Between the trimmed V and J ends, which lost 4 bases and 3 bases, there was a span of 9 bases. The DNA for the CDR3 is TGTGCCAGCTCACGGGCGACGGACACTGAAGCTTTCTTT. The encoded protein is CASSRATDTEAFF.

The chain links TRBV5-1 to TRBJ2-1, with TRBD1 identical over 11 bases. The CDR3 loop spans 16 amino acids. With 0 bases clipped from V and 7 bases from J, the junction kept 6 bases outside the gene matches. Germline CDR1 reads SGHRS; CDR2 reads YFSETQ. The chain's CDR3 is CASSLVMGQGENEQFF. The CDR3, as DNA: TGCGCCAGCAGCTTGGTAATGGGACAGGGGGAGAATGAGCAGTTCTTC. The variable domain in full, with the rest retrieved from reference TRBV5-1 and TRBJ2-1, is KAGVTQTPRYLIKTRGQQVTLSCSPISGHRSVSWYQQTPGQGLQFLFEYFSETQRNKGNFPGRFSGRQFSNSRSEMNVSTLELGDSALYLCASSLVMGQGENEQFFGPGTRLTVL.